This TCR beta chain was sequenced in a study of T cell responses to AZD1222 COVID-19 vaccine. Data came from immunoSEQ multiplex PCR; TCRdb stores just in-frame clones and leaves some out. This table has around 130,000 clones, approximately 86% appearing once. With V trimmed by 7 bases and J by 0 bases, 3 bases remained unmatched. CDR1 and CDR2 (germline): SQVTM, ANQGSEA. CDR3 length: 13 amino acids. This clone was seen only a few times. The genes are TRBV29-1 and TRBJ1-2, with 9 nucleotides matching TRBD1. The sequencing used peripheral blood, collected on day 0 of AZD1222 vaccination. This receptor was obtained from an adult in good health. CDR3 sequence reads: CSARTGANYGYTF. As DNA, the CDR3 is TGCAGCGCCCGGACAGGGGCTAACTATGGCTACACCTTC. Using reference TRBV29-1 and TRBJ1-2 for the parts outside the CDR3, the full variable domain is SAVISQKPSRDICQRGTSLTIQCQVDSQVTMMFWYRQQPGQSLTLIATANQGSEATYESGFVIDKFPISRPNLTFSTLTVSNMSPEDSSIYLCSARTGANYGYTFGSGTRLTVV.